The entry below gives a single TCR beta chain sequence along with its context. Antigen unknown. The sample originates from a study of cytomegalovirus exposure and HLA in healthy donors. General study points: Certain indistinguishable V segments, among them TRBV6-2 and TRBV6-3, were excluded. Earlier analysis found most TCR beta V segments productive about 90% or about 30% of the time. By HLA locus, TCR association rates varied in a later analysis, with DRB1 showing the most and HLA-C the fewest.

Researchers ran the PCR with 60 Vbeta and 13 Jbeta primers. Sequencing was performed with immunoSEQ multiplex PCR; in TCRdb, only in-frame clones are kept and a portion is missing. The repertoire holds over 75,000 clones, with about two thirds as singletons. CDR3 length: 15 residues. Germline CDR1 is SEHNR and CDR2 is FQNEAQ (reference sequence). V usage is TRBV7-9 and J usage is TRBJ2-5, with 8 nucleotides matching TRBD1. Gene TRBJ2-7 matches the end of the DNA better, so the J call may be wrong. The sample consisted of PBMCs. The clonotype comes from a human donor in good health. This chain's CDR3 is CASSSEAGGPHEQYF. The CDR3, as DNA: TGTGCCAGCAGCTCTGAGGCAGGGGGCCCCCACGAGCAGTACTTC.